This T cell receptor (beta chain) is from a study of beta chain features in type 1 diabetes. Turning to the study itself: Sorted cells, some 110 million in number, were examined across all samples. Notes on the study in general: People with Type 1 diabetes carried modestly yet significantly shorter TCRB CDR3s in all four CD4+ subsets. Type 1 diabetes patients showed fewer insertions and more deletions at VDJ junctions. Possibly, sequencing cDNA over-represented cells that had high TCR expression levels.

A CD45RO/CCR7/CD25/CD127/CD95/CD27 panel sorted naive, central memory, regulatory and stem cell-like memory CD4+ cells. Sequencing targeted expressed TCRB transcripts, as all isolated RNA had been reverse transcribed. The assay was immunoSEQ multiplex PCR, and TCRdb's table has in-frame clones only and misses some. Here the sample spans 400,000 or so clones, over 9% being singletons. Concerning this clone itself: What it binds is not known.

Germline V lookup: CDR1 SGHVS, CDR2 FQNEAQ. The V and J ends lost 1 base and 0 bases respectively, with 17 bases between them. There are 18 residues in the CDR3. This chain uses TRBV7-8 with TRBJ2-3; a possible D gene is TRBD1 (5 bases). This sequence was found in a man under 40 with type 1 diabetes. Material: central memory CD4+ T cells from blood. CDR3 residues: CASSLEPMTASSTDTQYF. The CDR3 DNA is TGTGCCAGCAGCTTAGAGCCCATGACAGCCTCTAGCACAGATACGCAGTATTTT.